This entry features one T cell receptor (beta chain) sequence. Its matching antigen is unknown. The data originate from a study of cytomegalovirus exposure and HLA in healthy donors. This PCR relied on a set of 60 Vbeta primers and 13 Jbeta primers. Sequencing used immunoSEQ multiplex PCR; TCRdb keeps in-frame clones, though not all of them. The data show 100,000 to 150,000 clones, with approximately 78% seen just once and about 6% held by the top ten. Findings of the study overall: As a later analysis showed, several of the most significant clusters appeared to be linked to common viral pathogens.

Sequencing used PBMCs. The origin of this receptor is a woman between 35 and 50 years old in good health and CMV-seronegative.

The CDR3 coding sequence is TGTGCCAGCAGCCAGGGACAGGGAGGTAAGCTGGGGCAGCCCCAGCATTTT. It specifies CASSQGQGGKLGQPQHF. The chain carries TRBV14 and TRBJ1-5; 9 bases align to TRBD1. Germline-derived CDR1 and CDR2 are SGHDN and FVKESK. J gave up 7 bases and V 3 bases, and 13 bases lay outside the gene matches. The CDR3 extends over 17 amino acids. The entire variable domain, with the rest obtained from reference TRBV14 and TRBJ1-5, is as follows: EAGVTQFPSHSVIEKGQTVTLRCDPISGHDNLYWYRRVMGKEIKFLLHFVKESKQDESGMPNNRFLAERTGGTYSTLKVQPAELEDSGVYFCASSQGQGGKLGQPQHFGDGTRLSIL.